This TCR beta chain was captured in a study of T-cell memory formation after mild COVID-19. Each CDR3 protein gets one entry after TCRdb re-called the 5' RACE reads with MiXCR. The sample has roughly 190,000 distinct CDR3 sequences, over 9.5% seen once. Trimming took off 0 bases at V and 14 bases at J, with 14 bases between the two ends. The CDR3 extends over 13 amino acids. Germline values: CDR1 MNHEY, CDR2 SVGEGT. This sequence was found in a man between 18 and 35 years old who had mild COVID-19 (a few samples of this study predate the infection). Cell type and time point are not known. The rearrangement uses TRBV6-2 or TRBV6-3 and TRBJ2-4, with D tentatively TRBD1 or TRBD2 (5 bases each). The sample was PBMCs or a T cell subset sorted from them (not recorded which). CDR3 in DNA: TGTGCCAGCAGTTACTCCACCGGGACCGTGGAGTACTTC. Protein: CASSYSTGTVEYF.